One sample yielded the 4 T cell receptor beta chains listed below, sequenced in a study of blood T cell repertoires in COVID-19. Sequenced by immunoSEQ multiplex PCR; TCRdb stores in-frame clones only, minus some. The sample has 140,000 or so clones, about four fifths seen once; the top ten hold less than 9.5%. The sample was peripheral blood. Every receptor here comes from a human donor in a cohort sampled during active COVID-19.

This chain joins TRBV28 and TRBJ2-5; TRBD1 matches at 10 bases. With V trimmed by 7 bases and J by 1 base, 9 bases remained unmatched. The CDR3 sequence is 16 residues long. Germline assignment: CDR1 MDHEN and CDR2 SYDVKM. The CDR3 DNA is TGTGCCAGCACCAAATACAGGACAGGGGGCCAAGAGACCCAGTACTTC. Amino acids: CASTKYRTGGQETQYF.

The gene calls are TRBV11-2 and TRBJ2-7; no clear D. The ends were cut back, 6 bases at V and 0 bases at J, with 15 bases in the middle. The CDR3 spans 15 residues. Per the germline V gene, CDR1 is SGHAT and CDR2 is FQNNGV. The DNA of the CDR3 is TGTGCCAGCAGTCCTCGAGATCTTAGCTCCTACGAGCAGTACTTC. Amino acids: CASSPRDLSSYEQYF.

This clone was picked up one time. The chain is built from TRBV6-5 and TRBJ1-2; tentatively, D is TRBD1 (5 bases). The CDR3 is made up of 14 amino acids. The V gene's germline CDR1 is MNHEY and CDR2 SVGAGI. The V end was cut by 0 bases, the J end by 7 bases, with 12 bases between. The CDR3: CASSYSVGGSGYTF. The CDR3 coding sequence is TGTGCCAGCAGTTACTCCGTCGGGGGTTCTGGCTACACCTTC.

The chain has TRBV19 and TRBJ1-6; a possible D gene is TRBD1 (6 bases). The CDR3 is 14 residues long. Germline V gene sequence: CDR1 LNHDA, CDR2 SQIVND (reference sequence). V lost 6 bases and J lost 9, with 15 bases in between. The CDR3 loop reads CASSNQGFSSPLHF. The CDR3 DNA reads as TGTGCCAGTAGCAACCAGGGGTTCTCTTCACCCCTCCACTTT.